This TCR beta chain was found in a study of T cell responses to AZD1222 COVID-19 vaccine. Whether given at about 4 or about 12 weeks, second doses were pooled. Study observations and caveats: The study reported that nearly half of spike-specific TCRs target unmutated variant regions. In all cases, repertoires were sampled only after the peak T cell response.

On this clone: Its antigen is unidentified.

Here immunoSEQ multiplex PCR was the method, and the copy in TCRdb shows in-frame clones only, minus some. The data hold some 190,000 clones, with around 90% observed a single time. Germline V gives CDR1 GTSNPN, CDR2 SVGIG (reference sequence). This CDR3 spans 13 amino acids. Trimming shortened V by 0 bases and J by 5 bases, and 8 bases separated the two germline ends. This TCR was sampled from an adult who received the AZD1222 COVID-19 vaccine. This chain joins TRBV30 and TRBJ1-5, with TRBD1 as a possible D gene (5 bases). Specimen: peripheral blood, collected 28 days after the second AZD1222 dose. The CDR3 DNA sequence: TGTGCCTGGAGTGTAGGAGGGGATCAGCCCCAGCATTTT. This sequence encodes CAWSVGGDQPQHF.